The next 19 T cell receptor beta chains were all read from a single sample in a study of cytomegalovirus exposure and HLA in healthy donors. The PCR had 60 Vbeta and 13 Jbeta primers. This table comes from immunoSEQ multiplex PCR, and its TCRdb copy is limited to in-frame clones, with some not included. The profile shows over 200,000 clones, approximately 90% of them singletons. The sample consisted of PBMCs. These TCRs come from a woman in her late teens or twenties in good health and CMV-seronegative.

The chain recombines TRBV6-1 with TRBJ2-7; D is perhaps TRBD2 (5 bases). V was pared by 4 bases and J by 1 base, with 8 bases between. There are 13 residues in the CDR3. The germline CDR1 and CDR2 sequences are MNHNS and SASEGT. The CDR3 region is CASSARTSYEQYF. The DNA of the CDR3 is TGTGCCAGCAGTGCCAGGACTTCCTACGAGCAGTACTTC.

This CDR3 reads CASSEYSLLTEAFF. The CDR3 bases are TGTGCCAGCAGTGAGTACAGCTTGCTCACTGAAGCTTTCTTT. The chain is built from TRBV2 and TRBJ1-1; D remains ambiguous. The V end lost 3 bases, the J end lost 4 bases, and 12 bases lay between the germline ends. This CDR3 region has 14 residues. The germline CDR1 and CDR2 sequences are SNHLY and FYNNEI. The full variable domain, completed using reference TRBV2 and TRBJ1-1, is EPEVTQTPSHQVTQMGQEVILRCVPISNHLYFYWYRQILGQKVEFLVSFYNNEISEKSEIFDDQFSVERPDGSNFTLKIRSTKLEDSAMYFCASSEYSLLTEAFFGQGTRLTVV.

The chain uses TRBV13 and TRBJ1-6; D is possibly TRBD1 (5 bases). The CDR3 extends over 15 amino acids. Germline CDR1 PRHDT, CDR2 FYEKMQ (reference sequence). Between the trimmed V and J ends, which lost 1 base and 7 bases, there was a span of 11 bases. CDR3 in amino acids: CASSLEQARNSPLHF. CDR3 nucleotides: TGTGCCAGCAGCTTAGAACAGGCGAGGAATTCACCCCTCCACTTT.

The CDR3 bases are TGCGCCAGCAGCTTGGACGGGACTAGCGGGGGTTACGATGAGCAGTTCTTC. Its translation: CASSLDGTSGGYDEQFF. The J gene is TRBJ2-1, the V gene TRBV5-1, with TRBD2 matching over 14 bases. CDR3 size: 17 residues. CDR1 is SGHRS, CDR2 YFSETQ, per germline. V was clipped by 0 bases and J by 8 bases; unmatched bases: 7.

V gene TRBV27 combines with J gene TRBJ2-3; 7 bases fit TRBD2. This CDR3 region has 14 residues. The ends lost 7 bases at V and 10 bases at J; junction bases unmatched: 14. Germline CDR1 MNHEY, CDR2 SMNVEV (reference sequence). The DNA of the CDR3 is TGTGCCAGCAAAGGTCATGAGGCGGGAGTACCGCAGTATTTT. Its protein is CASKGHEAGVPQYF.

The CDR3 loop is CASSSRAKTGGSYEQYF. The DNA for the CDR3 is TGTGCCAGCAGCTCCAGAGCGAAGACAGGGGGCTCCTACGAGCAGTACTTC. V usage is TRBV11-2 and J usage is TRBJ2-7; 9 bases line up with TRBD1. The CDR3 is made up of 17 amino acids. Germline V gene data show CDR1 as SGHAT and CDR2 as FQNNGV. V lost 4 bases to trimming and J lost 0 bases; unmatched junction nucleotides: 10.

The chain couples TRBV7-2 to TRBJ2-1, with 10 bases that match TRBD2. Per the germline V gene, CDR1 is SGHTA and CDR2 is FQGNSA. V dropped 3 bases and J dropped 9; count of bases not matched to a gene: 11. This CDR3 has 16 amino acids. CDR3 DNA sequence: TGTGCCAGCAGCTTCTCCGGAAGCGGGGGGGCTTTTGAGCAGTTCTTC. Its translation: CASSFSGSGGAFEQFF.

This sequence joins TRBV6-1 and TRBJ1-3; 7 nucleotides align to TRBD1. Trimming removed 6 bases from V and 5 bases from J; junction bases left unmatched: 10. The CDR3 extends over 15 amino acids. Germline CDR1 and CDR2: MNHNS and SASEGT. DNA for the CDR3: TGTGCCAGCAGCCGCCAACAGGGGTTTCGAAACACCATATATTTT. This gives the protein CASSRQQGFRNTIYF.

The chain joins TRBV7-2 to TRBJ1-1; weak D call: TRBD1 (5 bases). The germline V gene has CDR1 SGHTA and CDR2 FQGNSA. The CDR3 has 12 residues. Trimming left V 7 bases short and J 8 bases short, with 14 bases between. CDR3 protein: CASTLMTAEAFF. The CDR3 DNA reads as TGTGCCAGCACCCTTATGACAGCCGAAGCTTTCTTT.

This chain uses TRBV7-9 with TRBJ2-7; 12 nucleotides align to TRBD1. The V gene end was trimmed by 4 bases and the J gene end by 2 bases; junction bases not matched to a gene: 12. The CDR3 length is 18 residues. Germline V CDR1 and CDR2: SEHNR, FQNEAQ (reference sequence). CDR3 residues: CASSYRRYGTGGTYEQYF. The CDR3 region has the DNA TGTGCCAGCAGCTACAGGAGGTACGGGACAGGGGGCACCTACGAGCAGTACTTC.

The V gene is TRBV18, the J gene TRBJ1-3; TRBD1 matches at 7 bases. The germline CDR1 and CDR2 sequences are KGHSH and LQKENI. Unmatched junction bases numbered 7, after V lost 4 bases and J lost 4 bases. The CDR3 length is 15 residues. Here the CDR3 DNA reads TGTGCCAGCTCACTATGGGACAGCTCAGGAAACACCATATATTTT. Amino acid sequence: CASSLWDSSGNTIYF.

The chain joins TRBV30 to TRBJ1-5; the D is unclear. V was clipped by 2 bases and J by 5 bases, with 13 bases between them. CDR3 length equals 14 residues. CDR1 is GTSNPN and CDR2 is SVGIG in the germline V gene (reference sequence). CDR3 region: CAWSTDKLYQPQHF. The CDR3 DNA follows: TGTGCCTGGAGTACAGACAAGCTATATCAGCCCCAGCATTTT.

This clone was counted between two and nine times. The chain joins TRBV6-5 to TRBJ2-7; 8 bases are a match to TRBD1. Germline assignment: CDR1 MNHEY and CDR2 SVGAGI. The CDR3 is 15 residues long. Trimming took 1 base from V and 3 from J; bases not matched to a gene: 5. The CDR3: CASSYFTGGFYEQYF. CDR3 coding DNA: TGTGCCAGCAGTTACTTCACAGGGGGATTCTACGAGCAGTACTTC.

This chain links TRBV11-3 with TRBJ2-6; TRBD1 is a possible D gene (5 bases). The V end lost 5 bases, the J end lost 1 base, and 9 bases lay between the germline ends. This CDR3 is built from 15 residues. In germline, CDR1 is SGHNT, CDR2 YENEEA. CDR3 protein: CASSARTSGANVLTF. The CDR3 DNA is TGTGCCAGCAGCGCCAGGACATCTGGGGCCAACGTCCTGACTTTC.

The rearrangement uses TRBV5-4 and TRBJ1-1; no firm D call. Germline-derived CDR1 and CDR2 are SGHNT and YYREEE (reference sequence). The length of the CDR3 is 14 residues. V was clipped by 4 bases and J by 0 bases, with 10 bases between them. The CDR3 coding sequence is TGTGCCAGCAGCCCAAACCAGATGAACACTGAAGCTTTCTTT. It translates to CASSPNQMNTEAFF.

This clone was counted once. The CDR3 bases are TGTGCCAGCAGGCCCTTATGGAGCGACCTCTTGAACACCGGGGAGCTGTTTTTT. Its translation is CASRPLWSDLLNTGELFF. V is TRBV2 and J is TRBJ2-2; D gene ambiguous. The CDR3 covers 18 residues. V was shortened by 6 bases and J by 1 base, with 21 bases between the two germline ends. Germline assignment: CDR1 SNHLY and CDR2 FYNNEI.

As DNA, the CDR3 is TGCGCCAGCAGCCGCATCGGGACAGGGGGCAAAAAGGGGTACTTC. Translated, it gives CASSRIGTGGKKGYF. The chain recombines TRBV5-1 with TRBJ2-7; 12 nucleotides align to TRBD1. J was trimmed by 12 bases and V by 4 bases; bases with no gene match: 14. Per germline, CDR1 SGHRS and CDR2 YFSETQ. The CDR3 has 15 amino acids. The variable domain in full, completed from reference TRBV5-1 and TRBJ2-7, reads KAGVTQTPRYLIKTRGQQVTLSCSPISGHRSVSWYQQTPGQGLQFLFEYFSETQRNKGNFPGRFSGRQFSNSRSEMNVSTLELGDSALYLCASSRIGTGGKKGYFGPGTRLTVT.

The chain has TRBV28 and TRBJ2-7; D not certain. The germline gives CDR1 MDHEN, CDR2 SYDVKM. The CDR3 runs to 15 residues. Trimming shortened V by 1 base and J by 1 base, and 11 bases separated the two germline ends. CDR3 bases: TGTGCCAGCAGTTTATCGGTAGACTCATCCTACGAGCAGTACTTC. It translates to CASSLSVDSSYEQYF.

The rearrangement uses TRBV19 and TRBJ2-7; 9 bases match TRBD1. CDR3 length: 14 residues. V lost 4 bases, J lost 5 bases, and 6 bases stayed unmatched. Germline values: CDR1 LNHDA, CDR2 SQIVND (reference sequence). CDR3 nucleotides: TGTGCCAGTAGTACCGGGACAGGGAGAAACGAGCAGTACTTC. Its protein product is CASSTGTGRNEQYF.